These 7 T cell receptor beta chains originate from one sample sequenced in a study of tumor and adjacent non-tumor tissue in lung cancer. The library came from three nested PCR rounds adapted from ARM-PCR protocols. Using its own MiXCR run on the multiplex PCR reads, TCRdb lists one record per CDR3 protein. This sample carries tens of thousands of distinct CDR3 sequences, nearly 70% of them seen once, and the ten largest clones take about a quarter. No cell sorting was done before RNA was extracted from the tissue. This non-tumor lung sample came from over 3 cm beyond the tumor edge. Input material: distant non-tumor lung tissue. The source is a woman between 50 and 59 years old with non-small cell lung cancer.

This chain connects TRBV5-4 to TRBJ2-1, with TRBD2 matching 8 bases. CDR1 and CDR2 (germline): SGHNT, YYREEE (reference sequence). Germline trimming cut 8 bases from V and 6 bases from J; bases unmatched to any gene: 16. This CDR3 is built from 16 residues. The DNA of the CDR3 is TGTGCCAGGAGTCTCCTCGTGACGGGAGGGCCCAATGAGCAGTTCTTC. Its translation: CARSLLVTGGPNEQFF.

A word on this clonotype: Since a much larger clone is just one base distant, this may be a read error. V and J are TRBV20-1 and TRBJ1-4; maybe TRBD1 (6 bases). V dropped 3 bases and J dropped 7 bases, with 18 bases sitting between them. CDR3 size: 15 residues. From germline, CDR1 is DFQATT and CDR2 SNEGSKA (reference sequence). CDR3 sequence: CSASVRGQLCEKLFF. The DNA of the CDR3 is TGCAGTGCTAGTGTCCGGGGGCAGCTATGTGAAAAACTGTTTTTT.

V is TRBV18 and J is TRBJ2-7; D is undetermined. Germline lookup yields CDR1 KGHSH and CDR2 LQKENI. Trimming shortened V by 4 bases and J by 3 bases, and 10 bases separated the two germline ends. The CDR3 extends over 13 amino acids. The CDR3 nucleotides read TGTGCCAGCTCACGCATTGTACTCTACGAGCAGTACTTC. It yields the protein CASSRIVLYEQYF.

A note on this clonotype: A much larger clonotype is one base distant, so this may be a read error. The chain couples TRBV5-4 to TRBJ1-2, with 12 bases fitting TRBD1. CDR1 is SGHNT and CDR2 is YYREEE in the germline V gene (reference sequence). CDR3 length equals 15 residues. DNA of the CDR3: TGTGGCAGCAGCGTGGGACAGGGGGCAGACTATGGCTACACCTTC. It specifies CGSSVGQGADYGYTF.

Turning to this clonotype: This may stem from a read error, because a much larger clone lies one nucleotide away. V and J are TRBV29-1 and TRBJ2-7; no definite D call. V was trimmed by 1 base and J by 0 bases, leaving 4 bases between them. This CDR3 has 12 residues. CDR1 SQVTM and CDR2 ANQGSEA come from the germline V gene. CDR3 DNA sequence: TGCAGCGTTGAAGTTCACTCCTACGAGCAGTACTTC. Translating it yields CSVEVHSYEQYF.

As to this clonotype: An end of the junction differs from the germline gene, which may be a read error. CDR3 coding DNA: TGTGCCAGCAGCTTAGAAGCGGTGGGGGAGGCCACAGATCCGCAGTATTTT. Encoded protein: CASSLEAVGEATDPQYF. The chain combines TRBV11-1 with TRBJ2-3, with D possibly matching TRBD2 (6 bases). This CDR3 has 17 amino acids. Germline V gene data show CDR1 as SGHAT and CDR2 as FQDESV (reference sequence). The complete variable domain, with remaining parts taken from reference TRBV11-1 and TRBJ2-3, reads EAEVAQSPRYKITEKSQAVAFWCDPISGHATLYWYRQILGQGPELLVQFQDESVVDDSQLPKDRFSAERLKGVDSTLKIQPAELGDSAMYLCASSLEAVGEATDPQYFGPGTRLTVL.

The rearrangement links TRBV30 to TRBJ1-1; D might be TRBD1 (5 bases). The CDR3 loop spans 13 amino acids. Trimming shortened V by 4 bases and J by 12 bases, and 21 bases separated the two germline ends. Looked up from germline, CDR1 is GTSNPN and CDR2 is SVGIG (reference sequence). This chain's CDR3 is CAWTMGTGSRTFF. DNA for the CDR3: TGTGCCTGGACTATGGGGACGGGGTCAAGAACTTTCTTT.